The rows below give T cell receptor beta chains drawn from one sample of a study of type 1 regulatory T cells. MiXCR, run by TCRdb on the reads, gives a single entry per CDR3 protein. The top ten hold 7.6% of the sample, which has about 68,000 distinct CDR3 sequences, around 57% seen once. These receptors lack a known antigen. Sequencing was done on a sample of cultured T cells, either the whole culture or a sorted T cell fraction (not recorded which). Source of these receptors: a human donor in good health. Both conserved end residues are part of each CDR3. The D gene is left open where the match is weak. Not every row has a clone size; where given, it reads once, few, many or a size class.

clone_size	v_call	j_call	d_call	cdr3_nt	cdr3_aa
.	TRBV12-3/TRBV12-4	TRBJ1-6	.	TGTGCCAGCAGTCCGACCGGCGGGTTCGGTTCACCCCTCCACTTT	CASSPTGGFGSPLHF
.	TRBV30	TRBJ2-7	TRBD2	TGTGCCTGGAGTGTCCGGCTAGCGGGAGGTTACGAGCAGTACTTC	CAWSVRLAGGYEQYF
few	TRBV7-2	TRBJ1-5	.	TGTGCCAGCAGCTTAGCGTGGGAGGGCTCTAACACTCAGCCCCAGCATTTT	CASSLAWEGSNTQPQHF
.	TRBV5-1	TRBJ2-6	.	TGCGCCAGCAGCTTGGATGCTTCTGGGGCCAACGTCCTGACTTTC	CASSLDASGANVLTF
few	TRBV7-9	TRBJ1-2	.	TGTGCCAGCAGCGATACACCGGGAGCCTATGGCTACACCTTC	CASSDTPGAYGYTF
.	TRBV6-1	TRBJ2-4	.	TGTGCCAGCAGTAGTTTACCCGAGGCGAAGGACATTCAGTACTTC	CASSSLPEAKDIQYF
.	TRBV27	TRBJ2-3	.	TGTGCCAGCAGCCCGGCCGAGGGTGATACGCAGTATTTT	CASSPAEGDTQYF
.	TRBV27	TRBJ1-1	.	TGTGCCAGCAGTCCAGGGTTCATCACTGAAGCTTTCTTT	CASSPGFITEAFF
.	TRBV12-3/TRBV12-4	TRBJ2-6	.	TGTGCCAGCCGAGGCTTCTCTGGGGCCAACGTCCTGACTTTC	CASRGFSGANVLTF
few	TRBV7-9	TRBJ1-1	TRBD1	TGTGCCAGCAGCTTGGCAGGGGGCCTGGACACTGAAGCTTTCTTT	CASSLAGGLDTEAFF
.	TRBV6-5	TRBJ2-1	TRBD1	TGTGCCAGCAGGGACAGGGGCTCCTACAATGAGCAGTTCTTC	CASRDRGSYNEQFF
few	TRBV20-1	TRBJ2-7	TRBD2	TGCAGTGCTAGAGATCTAACTAGCGGGAGGCAGTACTTC	CSARDLTSGRQYF
.	TRBV18	TRBJ2-7	.	TGTGCCAGCTCACAGGGAAATTCCTACGAGCAGTACTTC	CASSQGNSYEQYF
.	TRBV10-1	TRBJ2-1	.	TGCGCCAGCAGTGATGTCTCTGGGCGGGCGGCGCAGCAGTTCTTC	CASSDVSGRAAQQFF
.	TRBV2	TRBJ2-7	.	TGTGCCAGCGACAACGGGGTTACCTACGAGCAGTACTTC	CASDNGVTYEQYF
.	TRBV6-1	TRBJ1-1	.	TGTGCCAGCAGTGCGACGGGAATGAACACTGAAGCTTTCTTT	CASSATGMNTEAFF
.	TRBV12-3/TRBV12-4	TRBJ1-2	.	TGTGCCAGCAGCCCTACGGGGGGCGACCATGGCTACACCTTC	CASSPTGGDHGYTF
few	TRBV3-1	TRBJ2-1	TRBD2	TGTGCCAGCAGCCCTCCGGGACTAGCGGGAGGGCCACAGTTCTTC	CASSPPGLAGGPQFF
.	TRBV7-9	TRBJ2-1	TRBD2	TGTGCCAGCAGATTACGCGAGACTAGCGTTAGCAATGAGCAGTTCTTC	CASRLRETSVSNEQFF
.	TRBV7-6	TRBJ1-1	.	TGTGCCAGCAGCAAAGGACGGTCCACTGAAGCTTTCTTT	CASSKGRSTEAFF
.	TRBV4-1	TRBJ2-1	TRBD2	TGCGCCAGCAGCCGAGGGGGTCTAGCGGGAACCTACAATGAGCAGTTCTTC	CASSRGGLAGTYNEQFF